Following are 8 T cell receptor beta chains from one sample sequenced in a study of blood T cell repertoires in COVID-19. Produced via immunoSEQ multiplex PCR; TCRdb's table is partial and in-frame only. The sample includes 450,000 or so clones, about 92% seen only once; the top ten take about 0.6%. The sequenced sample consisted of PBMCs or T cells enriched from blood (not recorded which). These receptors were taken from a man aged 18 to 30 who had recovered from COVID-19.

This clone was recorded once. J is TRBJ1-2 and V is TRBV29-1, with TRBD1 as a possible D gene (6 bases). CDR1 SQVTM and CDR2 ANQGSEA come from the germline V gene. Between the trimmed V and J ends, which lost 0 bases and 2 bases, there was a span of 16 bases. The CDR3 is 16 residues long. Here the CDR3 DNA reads TGCAGCGTTGAAGATTCGGACAGAATGAAAAACTATGGCTACACCTTC. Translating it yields CSVEDSDRMKNYGYTF.

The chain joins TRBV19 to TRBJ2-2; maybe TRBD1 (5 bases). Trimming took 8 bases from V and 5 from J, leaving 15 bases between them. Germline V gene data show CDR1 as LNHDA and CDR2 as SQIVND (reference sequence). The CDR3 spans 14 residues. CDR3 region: CASGVQGLTGELFF. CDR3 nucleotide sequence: TGTGCCAGTGGGGTCCAGGGATTGACCGGGGAGCTGTTTTTT.

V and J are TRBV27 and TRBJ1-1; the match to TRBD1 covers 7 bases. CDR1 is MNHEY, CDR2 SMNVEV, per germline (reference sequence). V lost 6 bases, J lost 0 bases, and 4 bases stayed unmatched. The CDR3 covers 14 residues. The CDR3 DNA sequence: TGTGCCAGCAGGACAGGGACTCTGAACACTGAAGCTTTCTTT. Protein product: CASRTGTLNTEAFF.

The CDR3 DNA sequence: TGCGCCAGCAGACTGGACAGGGGGGCCACTGAAGCTTTCTTT. This sequence encodes CASRLDRGATEAFF. This rearrangement joins TRBV10-1 to TRBJ1-1; 10 nucleotides match TRBD1. J was trimmed by 4 bases and V by 6 bases; bases with no gene match: 5. The CDR3 length is 14 residues. The germline CDR1 and CDR2 sequences are WNHNN and SYGVQD (reference sequence).

CDR3 sequence: CASQTGQGARKAFF. Written as DNA, the CDR3 is TGTGCCAGCCAAACGGGACAGGGGGCGCGGAAAGCTTTCTTT. This rearrangement joins TRBV3-1 (or the pseudogene TRBV3-2) to TRBJ1-1, with 12 bases identical to TRBD1. V shed 8 bases and J 9 bases; nucleotides not matched to a gene: 10. Germline CDR1 is LGHDT and CDR2 is YNNKEL (reference sequence). The CDR3 runs to 14 residues.

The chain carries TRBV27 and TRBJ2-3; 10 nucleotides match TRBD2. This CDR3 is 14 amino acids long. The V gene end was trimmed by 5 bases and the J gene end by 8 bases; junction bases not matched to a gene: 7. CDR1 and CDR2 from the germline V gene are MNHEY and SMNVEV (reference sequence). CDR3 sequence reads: CASSRERGGVTQYF. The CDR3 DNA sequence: TGTGCCAGCAGTCGTGAGCGGGGGGGAGTTACGCAGTATTTT.

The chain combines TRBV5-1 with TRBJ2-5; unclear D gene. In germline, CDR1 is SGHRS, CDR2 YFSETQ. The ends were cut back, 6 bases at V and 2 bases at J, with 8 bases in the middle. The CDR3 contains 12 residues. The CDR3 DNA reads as TGCGCCAGCACCCGAGCACAAGAGACCCAGTACTTC. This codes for CASTRAQETQYF.

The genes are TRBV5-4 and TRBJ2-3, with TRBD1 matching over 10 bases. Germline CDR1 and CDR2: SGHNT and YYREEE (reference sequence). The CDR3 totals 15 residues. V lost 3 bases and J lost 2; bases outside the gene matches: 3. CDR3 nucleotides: TGTGCCAGCAGCTGGGACAGGGGACTCACAGATACGCAGTATTTT. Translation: CASSWDRGLTDTQYF.